Presented here are 18 T cell receptor beta chains from one specimen sequenced in a study of identical twins. Each CDR3 protein is one row after TCRdb ran MiXCR on the 5' RACE reads. The sample consists of 1,800,000 or so distinct CDR3 sequences, 32% of them appearing once. The sequenced sample was cord blood. The receptors shown here come from a newborn girl in good health.

This sequence joins TRBV29-1 and TRBJ2-3; possibly TRBD2 for D (7 bases). The germline V gene has CDR1 SQVTM and CDR2 ANQGSEA. Trimming removed 7 bases at V and 0 bases at J, with 14 bases between. CDR3 length: 14 amino acids. The CDR3 spells CSGYGGPSTDTQYF. CDR3 nucleotides: TGCAGCGGATACGGGGGGCCGAGCACAGATACGCAGTATTTT.

This chain uses TRBV27 with TRBJ2-1; no firm D call. CDR1 MNHEY and CDR2 SMNVEV come from the germline V gene (reference sequence). The CDR3 length is 17 residues. Trimming cost V 5 bases and J 2 bases, with 19 bases left between them. The CDR3 sequence is CASSPNLGPLAYNEQFF. The CDR3 DNA sequence: TGTGCCAGCAGTCCCAACCTAGGTCCCCTAGCCTACAATGAGCAGTTCTTC.

This chain connects TRBV20-1 to TRBJ1-6; TRBD1 aligns across 7 bases. V trimming: 5 bases; J trimming: 4 bases; junction bases outside the gene matches: 2. Germline CDR1 DFQATT, CDR2 SNEGSKA (reference sequence). The length of the CDR3 is 13 residues. CDR3 DNA sequence: TGCAGTGCTGCGGGACAGTATAATTCACCCCTCCACTTT. Amino acids: CSAAGQYNSPLHF.

Of note for this clonotype: At one end, the junction sequence differs from germline, possibly due to a read error. V and J are TRBV20-1 and TRBJ1-1; D is unclear. The CDR3 is made up of 13 amino acids. The germline V gene has CDR1 DFQATT and CDR2 SNEGSKA (reference sequence). CDR3 protein: CSAGESANTEAFF. As DNA, the CDR3 is TGCAGTGCTGGAGAGTCGGCGAACACTGAAGCTTTCTTT.

This clonotype was seen a few times. The J gene is TRBJ2-1, the V gene TRBV7-9; 7 bases fit TRBD2. There are 16 residues in the CDR3. Germline lookup yields CDR1 SEHNR and CDR2 FQNEAQ (reference sequence). Trimming took 0 bases from V and 3 from J; bases not matched to a gene: 5. The CDR3 loop reads CASSLAWLADYNEQFF. The DNA for the CDR3 is TGTGCCAGCAGCTTAGCGTGGCTAGCGGACTACAATGAGCAGTTCTTC.

The V and J genes are TRBV14 and TRBJ1-6; D is uncertain. The germline V gene encodes CDR1 SGHDN and CDR2 FVKESK. Trimming pared 0 bases from V and 3 bases from J, leaving 12 bases between. The CDR3 has 17 amino acids. This chain's CDR3 is CASSQDLVQSYNSPLHF. In DNA form, the CDR3 reads TGTGCCAGCAGCCAAGATCTTGTACAGAGCTATAATTCACCCCTCCACTTT.

This chain connects TRBV5-1 to TRBJ2-5, with D unclear. CDR3 size: 13 residues. CDR1 is SGHRS and CDR2 is YFSETQ in the germline V gene. V lost 4 bases and J lost 13, with 20 bases in between. DNA for the CDR3: TGCGCCAGCAGCCTCCAGGTTTCCTACGAGCGGTACTTC. Translation gives CASSLQVSYERYF.

This clonotype occurred a few times. This chain connects TRBV4-2 to TRBJ2-3, with 9 positions matching TRBD1. Germline V CDR1 and CDR2: LGHNA, YNFKEQ. This CDR3 is built from 16 residues. With V trimmed by 0 bases and J by 2 bases, 3 bases remained unmatched. The CDR3 DNA is TGTGCCAGCAGCCAAGACGGACAGGGGACCACAGATACGCAGTATTTT. It translates to CASSQDGQGTTDTQYF.

This clonotype was counted between two and nine times. The J gene is TRBJ2-1, the V gene TRBV28; 11 nucleotides align to TRBD2. The CDR3 runs 19 residues. Unmatched junction bases numbered 19, after V lost 3 bases and J lost 9 bases. Per germline, CDR1 MDHEN and CDR2 SYDVKM. Here the CDR3 reads CASSLVSGERLAGRGEQFF. Written as DNA, the CDR3 is TGTGCCAGCAGTTTGGTATCCGGAGAGCGACTAGCGGGAAGAGGTGAGCAGTTCTTC.

This clonotype was seen more than once but under ten times. The chain links TRBV12-3 or TRBV12-4 to TRBJ2-3, with 8 bases lining up with TRBD2. This CDR3 has 15 residues. J lost 5 bases, V lost 4 bases, and 8 bases had no gene match. The CDR3 here is CASSSGTRAGDTQYF. The CDR3 nucleotides are TGTGCCAGCAGTTCCGGGACTAGGGCGGGAGATACGCAGTATTTT.

Concerning this clonotype: A much larger clone lies a single base off, so this may be a read error. The rearrangement links TRBV6-1 to TRBJ1-5, with D possibly matching TRBD1 (5 bases). CDR3 size: 11 residues. The V end lost 6 bases, the J end lost 6 bases, and 6 bases lay between the germline ends. CDR1 and CDR2 from the germline V gene are MNHNS and SASEGT. The CDR3 region is CASRTVQPQHF. The CDR3 nucleotides are TGTGCCAGCAGGACAGTTCAGCCCCAGCATTTT.

This chain connects TRBV6-1 to TRBJ2-1, with 9 bases identical to TRBD1. The CDR3 covers 15 residues. Germline V CDR1 and CDR2: MNHNS, SASEGT. The J segment lost 4 bases and the V segment lost 8 bases, leaving 9 bases of the junction unmatched. This CDR3 reads CASQIGTGNYNEQFF. The CDR3 nucleotides read TGTGCCAGCCAAATCGGGACAGGGAATTACAATGAGCAGTTCTTC.

The rearrangement joins TRBV20-1 to TRBJ2-1; 9 bases are a match to TRBD2. The CDR3 consists of 14 residues. With V trimmed by 3 bases and J by 4 bases, 4 bases remained unmatched. The germline V gene encodes CDR1 DFQATT and CDR2 SNEGSKA (reference sequence). CDR3 amino acids: CSASLSGGYNEQFF. For the CDR3, the DNA is TGCAGTGCTAGTCTTAGCGGGGGTTACAATGAGCAGTTCTTC.

In its sample, this clonotype was seen a few times. The chain couples TRBV10-3 to TRBJ1-1; TRBD1 matches at 7 bases. The trim removed 2 bases at V and 4 bases at J, leaving 4 bases unmatched. This CDR3 spans 14 amino acids. Germline lookup yields CDR1 ENHRY and CDR2 SYGVKD. The CDR3: CAISEAPGGTEAFF. CDR3 in DNA: TGTGCCATCAGTGAGGCGCCAGGGGGCACTGAAGCTTTCTTT.

The chain has TRBV27 and TRBJ2-1; 11 nucleotides align to TRBD2. The CDR3 totals 15 residues. CDR1 is MNHEY and CDR2 is SMNVEV in the germline V gene (reference sequence). Trimming took 1 base from V and 5 from J; bases not matched to a gene: 1. The CDR3 DNA is TGTGCCAGCAGTTTATGGGGACTAGCGGACAATGAGCAGTTCTTC. It is translated as CASSLWGLADNEQFF.

This rearrangement joins TRBV10-3 to TRBJ2-7; 11 bases match TRBD2. This CDR3 contains 17 residues. Unmatched junction bases numbered 6, after V lost 0 bases and J lost 2 bases. In germline, CDR1 is ENHRY, CDR2 SYGVKD. Written as DNA, the CDR3 is TGTGCCATCAGTGAGTCGCTACTAGCGGGAGTTACCTACGAGCAGTACTTC. Protein product: CAISESLLAGVTYEQYF.

In DNA, the CDR3 is TGCAGTGCTCCGAAAAACAGGGCCCCGAACTATGGCTACACCTTC. It is translated as CSAPKNRAPNYGYTF. This chain connects TRBV20-1 to TRBJ1-2; tentative D call: TRBD1 (6 bases). Trimming removed 5 bases from V and 2 bases from J, with 18 bases in between. This CDR3 comprises 15 residues. Germline CDR1 is DFQATT and CDR2 is SNEGSKA (reference sequence).

The chain has TRBV5-1 and TRBJ2-1, with D perhaps matching TRBD1 (5 bases). CDR3 length: 16 amino acids. Trimming removed 0 bases at V and 7 bases at J, with 17 bases between. Germline lookup yields CDR1 SGHRS and CDR2 YFSETQ. The CDR3, as DNA: TGCGCCAGCAGCTTGGTGGTTCAATTTTCAGGGAATGAGCAGTTCTTC. It specifies CASSLVVQFSGNEQFF.